This T cell receptor beta chain was identified in a study of blood T cell repertoires in COVID-19. Generated by immunoSEQ multiplex PCR, the TCRdb table keeps only in-frame clones and is missing some. Here the sample spans some 200,000 clones, around 84% being singletons. Seattle participants joined during active infection and were tracked over time. This CDR3 is 14 amino acids long. V shed 0 bases and J shed 8 bases, with 13 bases lying between them. The V gene's germline CDR1 is MNHNS and CDR2 SASEGT. The chain links TRBV6-1 to TRBJ1-2; the D is unclear. This TCR was sampled from a woman aged 70-85 years with COVID-19, enrolled during active disease. Material: peripheral blood. CDR3 amino acids: CASSEAVSHGGYTF. DNA for the CDR3: TGTGCCAGCAGTGAAGCTGTCTCCCACGGGGGCTACACCTTC.